This T cell receptor (beta chain) was profiled in a study of blood T cell repertoires in COVID-19 (dated by TCRdb to the early 2020s). Some background on the complete study: Samples covering the acute and convalescent phases of COVID-19 were provided by collaborators in the United States, Italy and Spain. The prospective study material was composed of cDNA or gDNA derived from T cells, B-cell-depleted T cells, or PBMCs. The dataset comprised deeply sampled blood TCRbeta repertoires from subjects exposed to, actively infected with, or recovered from COVID-19. The repertoires were made available in a free public database intended to serve as a resource for research on the immune response to SARS-CoV-2. Samples came from the ongoing ImmuneRACE study (first 160 participants) plus 1,254 subjects from 6 global collaborators. The sample metadata nearly always contained a de-identified subject ID, COVID-19 status, age in years and sex. Where available, HLA class I and class II types were taken from metadata supplied by the sample provider and were not determined by assay-based typing.

Points the paper makes about the study in general: Clinical and demographic metadata were provided uncurated, with the amount varying by source and participant.

The collaborating institutions used their own protocols to collect whole blood in K2EDTA tubes. Collaborator samples were shipped for TCRbeta analysis as frozen whole blood, isolated PBMCs, or DNA extracted from either sample type. The CDR3 numbers 13 residues from cysteine through phenylalanine. Only the CDR3 DNA is retained, 39 bases long and in frame from the first base. According to the germline V gene, CDR1 reads MGHRA and CDR2 reads YSYEKL. V is clipped by 1 base and J by 7 bases, and the sequence between their germline boundaries is 10 bases long. Turning to this clone: Its antigen remains undetermined. No base quality information exists; no much larger clone differs at one position.

TCRbeta CDR3 regions were amplified from genomic DNA by means of the immunoSEQ Assay, a bias-controlled multiplex PCR. The authors processed their data as follows. Nucleated cell counts per sample were estimated from amplification of reference gene primers within the assay. To quantify the absolute abundance of each unique TCRbeta CDR3 rearrangement, sequence reads were collapsed and filtered. Productive Simpson clonality was computed per sample as the square root of Simpson's diversity index over productive rearrangements. This immuneACCESS table, as held by TCRdb, lists in-frame sequences with V and J called but not all clones. Of the missing ones, under half trace to an unresolved V gene in checked studies; the others have no known cause. The V and J calls and clone size come from that table; D and trimming were worked out from the DNA. This sample comprises around 200,000 clones, more than 70% of them detected only once. The ten largest account for 2.5% to 3% of the sample.

The material sequenced was peripheral blood. This receptor was taken from a man aged 50 to 60 with active or convalescent COVID-19. The chain employs TRBV4-1 and TRBJ1-2; perhaps TRBD1 is the D gene, with 6 bases matching. The CDR3 sequence is CASSQVVQGGYTF. The nucleotides read TGCGCCAGCAGCCAAGTAGTACAGGGTGGCTACACCTTC.